These 8 T cell receptor beta chains were all obtained from the same sample, sequenced in a study of cytomegalovirus exposure and HLA in healthy donors. It was with 60 Vbeta and 13 Jbeta primers that the PCR ran. The method was immunoSEQ multiplex PCR; TCRdb's version includes in-frame clones alone and lacks a portion of them. Altogether 100,000 to 150,000 clones are present, 75% to 85% being singletons, with the ten largest covering nearly 9.5%. The sequenced sample was PBMCs. All receptors derive from a woman aged 45 to 65 in good health and CMV-seropositive.

The chain has TRBV27 and TRBJ2-7; 7 bases match TRBD1. This CDR3 region has 17 residues. V shed 6 bases, J shed 2 bases, and the junction held 16 bases outside the gene matches. Germline V gene data show CDR1 as MNHEY and CDR2 as SMNVEV (reference sequence). Here the CDR3 reads CASSFQPADRITYEQYF. For the CDR3, the DNA is TGTGCCAGCAGCTTTCAACCAGCGGACAGGATCACCTACGAGCAGTACTTC.

The rearrangement uses TRBV4-2 and TRBJ2-7, with 8 positions matching TRBD2. The CDR3 spans 16 residues. Germline V gene data show CDR1 as LGHNA and CDR2 as YNFKEQ. Trimming took 4 bases from V and 2 from J; bases not matched to a gene: 10. The CDR3 sequence is CASSPTGVAGTYEQYF. In DNA form, the CDR3 reads TGTGCCAGCAGCCCCACCGGAGTAGCGGGGACCTACGAGCAGTACTTC.

The gene calls are TRBV9 and TRBJ2-5, with 11 bases identical to TRBD2. V was pared by 3 bases and J by 5 bases, with 9 bases of the junction left unmatched. CDR1 and CDR2 from the germline V gene are SGDLS and YYNGEE. The CDR3 is 16 amino acids. The CDR3 here is CASSDGTSGSGETQYF. The CDR3 DNA is TGTGCCAGCAGCGACGGGACTAGCGGCTCGGGGGAGACCCAGTACTTC.

The chain is built from TRBV5-6 and TRBJ2-1, with 8 bases matching TRBD1. V lost 0 bases and J lost 2; bases outside the gene matches: 1. Germline V gene data show CDR1 as SGHDT and CDR2 as YYEEEE. The CDR3 length is 15 residues. The CDR3 here is CASSLAGQAYNEQFF. The CDR3 coding sequence is TGTGCCAGCAGCTTGGCGGGACAGGCCTACAATGAGCAGTTCTTC.

This clone has just a few counts. The rearrangement links TRBV30 to TRBJ1-5, with 7 bases matching TRBD1. The germline V gene encodes CDR1 GTSNPN and CDR2 SVGIG (reference sequence). V dropped 8 bases and J dropped 1; count of bases not matched to a gene: 5. The CDR3 consists of 13 residues. CDR3 region: CALAGQSNQPQHF. CDR3 sequence (DNA): TGTGCCCTGGCGGGACAGAGCAATCAGCCCCAGCATTTT.

The V gene is TRBV5-1, the J gene TRBJ2-5; 9 nucleotides line up with TRBD2. V was clipped by 0 bases and J by 5 bases; unmatched bases: 14. Germline CDR1 SGHRS, CDR2 YFSETQ. The CDR3 consists of 18 residues. The CDR3 protein is CASSLGVAGAPTRETQYF. CDR3 bases: TGCGCCAGCAGCTTGGGGGTAGCGGGGGCCCCAACCCGGGAGACCCAGTACTTC.

In this sample, this clone turned up once. The chain joins TRBV9 to TRBJ1-6; TRBD1 aligns across 8 bases. Germline V gives CDR1 SGDLS, CDR2 YYNGEE. V lost 4 bases and J lost 10; bases outside the gene matches: 10. The CDR3 is 15 amino acids. The CDR3 spells CASSPQTGDKSPLHF. The CDR3 DNA follows: TGTGCCAGCAGCCCACAGACAGGGGACAAATCACCCCTCCACTTT. Combining the CDR3 with reference TRBV9 and TRBJ1-6 gives the whole variable domain DSGVTQTPKHLITATGQRVTLRCSPRSGDLSVYWYQQSLDQGLQFLIQYYNGEERAKGNILERFSAQQFPDLHSELNLSSLELGDSALYFCASSPQTGDKSPLHFGNGTRLTVT.

This clone occurred once. The V gene is TRBV9, the J gene TRBJ2-3; TRBD2 might be the D (6 bases). V dropped 1 base and J dropped 0 bases, with 9 bases sitting between them. The CDR3 consists of 15 residues. Germline lookup yields CDR1 SGDLS and CDR2 YYNGEE. CDR3 DNA sequence: TGTGCCAGCAGCGTAACTAGCTCTAGCACAGATACGCAGTATTTT. Translating gives CASSVTSSSTDTQYF.